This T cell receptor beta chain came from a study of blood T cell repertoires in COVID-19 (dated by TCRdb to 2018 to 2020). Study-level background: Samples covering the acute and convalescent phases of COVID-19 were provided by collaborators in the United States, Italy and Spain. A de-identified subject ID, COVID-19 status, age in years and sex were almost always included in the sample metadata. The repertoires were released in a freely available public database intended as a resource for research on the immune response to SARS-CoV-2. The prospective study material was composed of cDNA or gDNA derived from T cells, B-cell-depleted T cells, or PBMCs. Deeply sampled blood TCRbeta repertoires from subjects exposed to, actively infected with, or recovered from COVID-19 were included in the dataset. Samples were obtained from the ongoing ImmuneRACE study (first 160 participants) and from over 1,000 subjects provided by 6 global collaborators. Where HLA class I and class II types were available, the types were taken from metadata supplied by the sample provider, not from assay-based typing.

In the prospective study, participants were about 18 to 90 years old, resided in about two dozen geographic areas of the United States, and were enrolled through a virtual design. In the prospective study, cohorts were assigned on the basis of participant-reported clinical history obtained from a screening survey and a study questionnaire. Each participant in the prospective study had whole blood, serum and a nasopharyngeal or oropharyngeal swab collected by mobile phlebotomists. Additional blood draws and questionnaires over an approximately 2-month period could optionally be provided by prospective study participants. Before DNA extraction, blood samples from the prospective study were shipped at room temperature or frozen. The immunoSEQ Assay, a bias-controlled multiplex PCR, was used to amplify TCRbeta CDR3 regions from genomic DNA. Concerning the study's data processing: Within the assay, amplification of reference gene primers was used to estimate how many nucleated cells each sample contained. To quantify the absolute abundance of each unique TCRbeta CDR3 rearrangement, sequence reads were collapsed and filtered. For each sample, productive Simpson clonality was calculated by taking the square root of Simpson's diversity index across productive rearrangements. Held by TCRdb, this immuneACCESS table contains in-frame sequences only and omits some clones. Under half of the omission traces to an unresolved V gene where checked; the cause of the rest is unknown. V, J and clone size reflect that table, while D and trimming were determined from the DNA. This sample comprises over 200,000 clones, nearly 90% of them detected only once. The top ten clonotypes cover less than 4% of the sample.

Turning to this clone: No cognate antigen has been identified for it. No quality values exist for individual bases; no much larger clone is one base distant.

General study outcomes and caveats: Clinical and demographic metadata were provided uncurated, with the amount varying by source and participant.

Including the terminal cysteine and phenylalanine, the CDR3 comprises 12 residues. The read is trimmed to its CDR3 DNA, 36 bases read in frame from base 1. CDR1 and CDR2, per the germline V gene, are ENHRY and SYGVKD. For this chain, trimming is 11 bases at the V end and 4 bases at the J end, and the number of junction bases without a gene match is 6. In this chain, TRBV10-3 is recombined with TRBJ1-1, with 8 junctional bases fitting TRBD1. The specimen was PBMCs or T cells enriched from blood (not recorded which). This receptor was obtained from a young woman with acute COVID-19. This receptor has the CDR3 CASNRGTTEAFF. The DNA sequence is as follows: TGTGCCTCCAACAGGGGGACCACTGAAGCTTTCTTT.